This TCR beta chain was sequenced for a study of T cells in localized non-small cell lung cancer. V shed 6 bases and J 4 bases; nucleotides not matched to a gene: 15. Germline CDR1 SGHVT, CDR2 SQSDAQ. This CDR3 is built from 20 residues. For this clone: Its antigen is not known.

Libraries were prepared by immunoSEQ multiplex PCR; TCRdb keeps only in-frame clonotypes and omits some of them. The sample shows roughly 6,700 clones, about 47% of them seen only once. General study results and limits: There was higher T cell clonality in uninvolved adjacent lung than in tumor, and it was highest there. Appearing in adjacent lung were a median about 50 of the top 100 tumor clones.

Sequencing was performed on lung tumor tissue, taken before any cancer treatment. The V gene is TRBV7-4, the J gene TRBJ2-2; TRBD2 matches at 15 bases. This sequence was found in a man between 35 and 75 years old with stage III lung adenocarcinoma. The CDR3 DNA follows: TGTGCCAGCAGTCCCCAACCAGGACTAGCGGGAGGGCCGGGCACCGGGGAGCTGTTTTTT. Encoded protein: CASSPQPGLAGGPGTGELFF.